This T cell receptor (beta chain) comes out of a study of OX40 agonist ivuxolimab in advanced cancers. Across the study: A history of anti-PD-1, anti-PD-L1 or anti-CTLA-4 therapy was acceptable, and over 30% had some. Study outcomes and limitations: Among T cells, CD8+ cells averaged more expanded clones than CD4+ cells.

Of note for this clone: Its antigen is still unknown.

Patients were ineligible given autoimmune disease history or systemic immunosuppression. Samples were taken at baseline and on day 1 of cycles 4 and 7. Trimming removed 4 bases from V and 0 bases from J, with 12 bases in between. The length of the CDR3 is 15 residues. Germline CDR1 reads SEHNR; CDR2 reads FQNEAQ (reference sequence). Produced via immunoSEQ multiplex PCR; TCRdb's table is partial and in-frame only. The sample shows about 81,000 clones, 90% to 95% of them seen only once. The origin of this receptor is an adult with an advanced solid tumor such as melanoma, head and neck, liver or kidney cancer. The rearrangement links TRBV7-9 to TRBJ2-5; D is possibly TRBD1 (5 bases). This specimen consisted of CD4+ or CD8+ T cells sorted from blood, obtained in a trial of the OX40 agonist ivuxolimab. CDR3 coding DNA: TGTGCCAGCAGCTCCCAGGGCCCAAACCAAGAGACCCAGTACTTC. Encoded protein: CASSSQGPNQETQYF.